Presented here are 19 T cell receptor beta chains from one specimen sequenced in a study of CD8 T cells in ankylosing spondylitis (dated by TCRdb to 2017 to 2019). What the authors observed across the whole study: Blood from ankylosing spondylitis patients appeared to be characterized by a TCR beta motif composed of about 8 highly homologous amino acid variants.

Their antigen targets remain unknown. The protocol used for the library was 5' RACE. The reads were generated on an Illumina HiSeq 2500. TCRdb itself trimmed the public reads at Q25 with fastp, ran MiXCR and retained productive beta chains. Rows with a matching CDR3 protein are joined into one entry that keeps the most common DNA and genes. The sample data list some 840,000 distinct CDR3 sequences, and approximately 12% of these were observed just once. The biggest ten clones account for 0.51% of the sample. The sequencing input was blood, either unsorted or a sorted T cell fraction (not recorded which). These receptors all stem from a male donor with ankylosing spondylitis.

This clonotype was seen at least ten times. This chain connects TRBV7-2 to TRBJ2-2; D remains unclear. Trimming shortened V by 8 bases and J by 1 base, and 14 bases separated the two germline ends. This CDR3 has 15 amino acids. The germline V gene encodes CDR1 SGHTA and CDR2 FQGNSA. The CDR3 loop reads CASGRRTGNTGELFF. The CDR3 DNA follows: TGTGCCAGCGGCCGAAGGACGGGGAACACCGGGGAGCTGTTTTTT.

The table lists this clonotype with a few counts. This chain connects TRBV9 to TRBJ2-2; TRBD2 is a possible D gene (5 bases). Trimming took off 5 bases at V and 8 bases at J, with 13 bases between the two ends. Germline V gene data show CDR1 as SGDLS and CDR2 as YYNGEE. The CDR3 consists of 13 residues. The CDR3 region is CASREGLSGELFF. The CDR3 coding sequence is TGTGCCAGCAGAGAGGGTCTCTCGGGGGAGCTGTTTTTT.

This clonotype came up a few times. The J gene is TRBJ2-3, the V gene TRBV10-2; TRBD2 matches 10 bases. V was clipped by 4 bases and J by 4 bases; unmatched bases: 5. There are 15 residues in the CDR3. Germline assignment: CDR1 WSHSY and CDR2 SAAADI. CDR3 amino acids: CASSANLAGADTQYF. The CDR3 DNA sequence: TGCGCCAGCAGTGCGAACCTAGCGGGGGCAGATACGCAGTATTTT.

The rearrangement uses TRBV4-2 and TRBJ1-4; D is unresolved. Trimming took 3 bases from V and 7 from J, leaving 15 bases between them. The CDR3 runs to 15 residues. Germline values: CDR1 LGHNA, CDR2 YNFKEQ. In DNA, the CDR3 is TGTGCCAGCAGCCAGGTACTCCAGCCAAGTGAAAAACTGTTTTTT. Its protein product is CASSQVLQPSEKLFF.

This chain's CDR3 is CASSPQKVGETQYF. CDR3 sequence (DNA): TGCGCCAGCAGCCCTCAAAAAGTAGGGGAGACCCAGTACTTC. The J gene is TRBJ2-5, the V gene TRBV5-1; D not certain. The germline V gene encodes CDR1 SGHRS and CDR2 YFSETQ. Trimming shortened V by 4 bases and J by 5 bases, and 15 bases separated the two germline ends. The CDR3 loop spans 14 amino acids. Full variable domain (missing parts from reference TRBV5-1 and TRBJ2-5): KAGVTQTPRYLIKTRGQQVTLSCSPISGHRSVSWYQQTPGQGLQFLFEYFSETQRNKGNFPGRFSGRQFSNSRSEMNVSTLELGDSALYLCASSPQKVGETQYFGPGTRLLVL.

The chain links TRBV10-3 to TRBJ2-2; D unclear. Trimming took off 3 bases at V and 2 bases at J, with 7 bases between the two ends. CDR3 length: 14 residues. Germline values: CDR1 ENHRY, CDR2 SYGVKD. CDR3 sequence reads: CAISEIDNTGELFF. CDR3 nucleotides: TGTGCCATCAGTGAAATAGATAACACCGGGGAGCTGTTTTTT.

This clonotype was seen only a few times. This chain uses TRBV20-1 with TRBJ2-5; perhaps TRBD1 as D (6 bases). Per the germline V gene, CDR1 is DFQATT and CDR2 is SNEGSKA (reference sequence). The length of the CDR3 is 14 residues. Trimming stripped 5 bases from V and 7 bases from J, with 20 bases between. The CDR3 region is CSAPKAQGPGTQYF. In DNA, the CDR3 is TGCAGTGCTCCCAAAGCACAGGGTCCAGGGACCCAGTACTTC.

A few counts support this clonotype. The rearrangement joins TRBV7-9 to TRBJ1-2; a weak D match, TRBD1 (6 bases). Trimming removed 5 bases from V and 4 bases from J, with 14 bases in between. The CDR3 covers 14 residues. Germline V gene data show CDR1 as SEHNR and CDR2 as FQNEAQ (reference sequence). CDR3 loop: CASSITGNRYGYTF. The CDR3 nucleotides are TGTGCCAGCAGCATTACAGGGAATCGCTATGGCTACACCTTC.

This rearrangement joins TRBV10-3 to TRBJ2-6; 8 bases are shared with TRBD2. Per germline, CDR1 ENHRY and CDR2 SYGVKD. There are 16 residues in the CDR3. V gave up 4 bases and J gave up 1 base; unmatched junction bases: 3. CDR3 sequence (DNA): TGTGCCATCAGTGGACTAGCGCGGTCTGGGGCCAACGTCCTGACTTTC. It specifies CAISGLARSGANVLTF.

The sample holds a few counts of this clonotype. The V gene is TRBV15, the J gene TRBJ2-7, with 9 bases identical to TRBD2. Germline loops: CDR1 LNHNV, CDR2 YYDKDF (reference sequence). The CDR3 is made up of 15 amino acids. V shed 0 bases and J 6 bases; nucleotides not matched to a gene: 6. The chain's CDR3 is CATSRDRLAATEQYF. In nucleotides, the CDR3 is TGTGCCACCAGCAGAGACCGACTAGCGGCTACCGAGCAGTACTTC. Full variable domain (rest looked up from reference TRBV15 and TRBJ2-7): DAMVIQNPRYQVTQFGKPVTLSCSQTLNHNVMYWYQQKSSQAPKLLFHYYDKDFNNEADTPDNFQSRRPNTSFCFLDIRSPGLGDTAMYLCATSRDRLAATEQYFGPGTRLTVT.

Ten or more counts support this clonotype. The chain recombines TRBV29-1 with TRBJ2-3; 8 bases fit TRBD2. The CDR3 contains 13 residues. Germline CDR1 SQVTM, CDR2 ANQGSEA. Trimming at V came to 6 bases and at J to 5 bases, leaving 7 bases not matched to a gene. The CDR3 bases are TGCAGCGTCTTGGGACTAGATGGAGATACGCAGTATTTT. Protein product: CSVLGLDGDTQYF.

This clonotype was seen more than once but under ten times. J is TRBJ2-3 and V is TRBV11-3, with TRBD1 matching 7 bases. Germline loops: CDR1 SGHNT, CDR2 YENEEA. The J segment lost 1 base and the V segment lost 5 bases, leaving 12 bases of the junction unmatched. The CDR3 extends over 17 amino acids. The CDR3 region is CASSRTGRTGRTDTQYF. Here the CDR3 DNA reads TGTGCCAGCAGCCGGACCGGACGGACAGGACGCACAGATACGCAGTATTTT.

This clonotype was seen more than once but under ten times. This sequence joins TRBV5-1 and TRBJ1-1; unclear D gene. Deletions cut 0 bases from V and 6 bases from J, with 6 bases between. Germline CDR1 SGHRS, CDR2 YFSETQ. This CDR3 has 12 amino acids. DNA of the CDR3: TGCGCCAGCAGCTTGGAAGAGGCTGAAGCTTTCTTT. Its protein is CASSLEEAEAFF.

This chain uses TRBV20-1 with TRBJ2-7; D might be TRBD1 or TRBD2, each matching 5 bases. The germline V and J ends were trimmed by 0 bases and 0 bases, with 12 bases remaining between them. CDR3 length: 15 amino acids. Germline loops: CDR1 DFQATT, CDR2 SNEGSKA (reference sequence). The DNA of the CDR3 is TGCAGTGCTAGAGATGAGGGGCGTAGCTCCTACGAGCAGTACTTC. Its protein product is CSARDEGRSSYEQYF.

The chain uses TRBV7-2 and TRBJ1-5, with D possibly matching TRBD1 (6 bases). Germline V lookup: CDR1 SGHTA, CDR2 FQGNSA. This CDR3 contains 17 residues. The ends were cut back, 1 base at V and 0 bases at J, with 13 bases in the middle. The CDR3 region has the DNA TGTGCCAGCAGCTTAGTGGGAGCGGGGGCTAGCAATCAGCCCCAGCATTTT. Translated: CASSLVGAGASNQPQHF.

The chain carries TRBV20-1 and TRBJ2-3; D uncertain. V dropped 6 bases and J dropped 1 base, with 11 bases sitting between them. Germline-derived CDR1 and CDR2 are DFQATT and SNEGSKA (reference sequence). The CDR3 runs 13 residues. The CDR3 coding sequence is TGCAGTGCCAGGACCCACGGCACAGATACGCAGTATTTT. Translation: CSARTHGTDTQYF.

This clonotype was counted between two and nine times. The rearrangement uses TRBV29-1 and TRBJ2-2; TRBD1 matches at 8 bases. This CDR3 comprises 13 residues. J gave up 4 bases and V 7 bases, and 5 bases lay outside the gene matches. From germline, CDR1 is SQVTM and CDR2 ANQGSEA. The CDR3 region is CSAQGAGTGELFF. In nucleotides, the CDR3 is TGCAGCGCTCAGGGGGCGGGCACCGGGGAGCTGTTTTTT.

This clonotype has at least ten counts. J is TRBJ1-5 and V is TRBV20-1, with D maybe TRBD1 (6 bases). This CDR3 comprises 15 residues. V lost 5 bases to trimming and J lost 2 bases, with 16 bases between them. Germline V lookup: CDR1 DFQATT, CDR2 SNEGSKA (reference sequence). CDR3 sequence reads: CSAAPGGRGNQPQHF. The CDR3 DNA reads TGCAGTGCTGCCCCCGGGGGGCGAGGCAATCAGCCCCAGCATTTT.

CDR3 residues: CASSLSGGGSTEAFF. The DNA of the CDR3 is TGCGCCAGCAGCTTGTCAGGGGGCGGAAGCACTGAAGCTTTCTTT. The chain links TRBV5-1 to TRBJ1-1, with 8 bases matching TRBD1. With 1 base clipped from V and 4 bases from J, the junction kept 6 bases outside the gene matches. The CDR3 is 15 residues long. Per germline, CDR1 SGHRS and CDR2 YFSETQ.